One sample yielded the 28 T cell receptor beta chains listed below, sequenced in a study of T cell responses to AZD1222 COVID-19 vaccine. Sequenced by immunoSEQ multiplex PCR; TCRdb stores in-frame clones only, minus some. Found here are fewer than 110,000 clones, 90% of them singletons; the top ten hold 1% to 1.5%. This material consisted of peripheral blood, taken on day 0 of AZD1222 vaccination. The receptor set was obtained from an adult in good health.

The chain combines TRBV2 with TRBJ1-5; 8 nucleotides agree with TRBD1. Trimming took 9 bases from V and 3 from J; bases not matched to a gene: 10. CDR3 length: 15 amino acids. Germline V gene sequence: CDR1 SNHLY, CDR2 FYNNEI. For the CDR3, the DNA is TGTGCCAGTTCGATTGGACAGGGTAACAATCAGCCCCAGCATTTT. It specifies CASSIGQGNNQPQHF.

This sequence joins TRBV6-5 and TRBJ2-1; D not certain. Trimming took 8 bases from V and 10 from J, leaving 12 bases between them. Germline CDR1 is MNHEY and CDR2 is SVGAGI. CDR3 length equals 11 residues. The CDR3, as DNA: TGTGCCAGCTCTACACCCAACGAGCAGTTCTTC. Amino acid sequence: CASSTPNEQFF.

This chain joins TRBV15 and TRBJ2-3; unclear D gene. The CDR3 is made up of 17 amino acids. With 0 bases removed from V and 2 bases from J, the gap between germline ends came to 15 bases. CDR1 is LNHNV and CDR2 is YYDKDF in the germline V gene (reference sequence). Here the CDR3 DNA reads TGTGCCACCAGCAGAGATCTCGACTCGACCTCCACAGATACGCAGTATTTT. It is translated as CATSRDLDSTSTDTQYF. Full variable domain (outside the CDR3, taken from reference TRBV15 and TRBJ2-3): DAMVIQNPRYQVTQFGKPVTLSCSQTLNHNVMYWYQQKSSQAPKLLFHYYDKDFNNEADTPDNFQSRRPNTSFCFLDIRSPGLGDTAMYLCATSRDLDSTSTDTQYFGPGTRLTVL.

The chain couples TRBV19 to TRBJ2-1; TRBD1 matches 9 bases. V gave up 6 bases and J gave up 7 bases; unmatched junction bases: 13. This CDR3 has 16 amino acids. Germline V lookup: CDR1 LNHDA, CDR2 SQIVND (reference sequence). This CDR3 is CASSPWGQGRANEQFF. The CDR3 DNA is TGTGCCAGTAGCCCGTGGGGACAGGGAAGGGCAAATGAGCAGTTCTTC.

The V and J genes are TRBV4-1 and TRBJ1-5; TRBD1 might be the D (5 bases). Deletions cut 3 bases from V and 7 bases from J, with 22 bases between. In germline, CDR1 is MGHRA, CDR2 YSYEKL. The CDR3 length is 17 residues. This CDR3 reads CASSHQGGPHSGQPQHF. In nucleotides, the CDR3 is TGCGCCAGCAGCCACCAGGGTGGCCCCCATTCGGGGCAGCCCCAGCATTTT.

V gene TRBV3-1 (or the pseudogene TRBV3-2) combines with J gene TRBJ1-1; D call uncertain. The CDR3 contains 14 residues. V was pared by 0 bases and J by 1 base, with 6 bases between. CDR1 LGHDT and CDR2 YNNKEL come from the germline V gene (reference sequence). Here the CDR3 reads CASSQEYGNTEAFF. The CDR3 nucleotides read TGTGCCAGCAGCCAAGAATACGGGAACACTGAAGCTTTCTTT.

The rearrangement links TRBV13 to TRBJ2-2, with 7 bases matching TRBD1. Germline V lookup: CDR1 PRHDT, CDR2 FYEKMQ (reference sequence). The V gene end was trimmed by 5 bases and the J gene end by 4 bases; junction bases not matched to a gene: 10. This CDR3 comprises 16 residues. CDR3 sequence (DNA): TGTGCCAGCAGCGCTACAGGGGCGAAGGGCACCGGGGAGCTGTTTTTT. It translates to CASSATGAKGTGELFF.

The chain links TRBV19 to TRBJ1-4; D gene uncertain. CDR3 length: 12 residues. Germline V CDR1 and CDR2: LNHDA, SQIVND (reference sequence). V lost 7 bases to trimming and J lost 3 bases, with 6 bases between them. The CDR3 is CASTWPNEKLFF. The CDR3 DNA is TGTGCCAGTACTTGGCCTAATGAAAAACTGTTTTTT.

This chain joins TRBV28 and TRBJ1-4, with 9 bases lining up with TRBD1. CDR3 length: 15 amino acids. Germline CDR1 reads MDHEN; CDR2 reads SYDVKM. V lost 6 bases and J lost 4; bases outside the gene matches: 6. Here the CDR3 reads CASSPVGQGNEKLFF. CDR3 sequence (DNA): TGTGCCAGCAGCCCGGTGGGACAGGGTAATGAAAAACTGTTTTTT. The variable domain in full, with the rest retrieved from reference TRBV28 and TRBJ1-4, is DVKVTQSSRYLVKRTGEKVFLECVQDMDHENMFWYRQDPGLGLRLIYFSYDVKMKEKGDIPEGYSVSREKKERFSLILESASTNQTSMYLCASSPVGQGNEKLFFGSGTQLSVL.

The chain combines TRBV2 with TRBJ1-4; maybe TRBD1 (5 bases). Trimming removed 0 bases at V and 0 bases at J, with 8 bases between. The V gene's germline CDR1 is SNHLY and CDR2 FYNNEI. This CDR3 has 16 amino acids. CDR3 protein: CASSEALGATNEKLFF. CDR3 nucleotide sequence: TGTGCCAGCAGTGAAGCGCTGGGGGCAACTAATGAAAAACTGTTTTTT.

The V call is TRBV28, the J call TRBJ1-1; D not resolved. Germline V lookup: CDR1 MDHEN, CDR2 SYDVKM. The V and J ends lost 2 bases and 0 bases respectively, with 19 bases between them. The CDR3 consists of 18 residues. In DNA form, the CDR3 reads TGTGCCAGCAGTTTAATTGGACTTTCCTCCTTGATGAACACTGAAGCTTTCTTT. Translating it yields CASSLIGLSSLMNTEAFF.

The V and J genes are TRBV28 and TRBJ1-2; D uncertain. This CDR3 is 11 amino acids long. V gave up 2 bases and J gave up 6 bases, with 4 bases separating them. Germline V gene data show CDR1 as MDHEN and CDR2 as SYDVKM. As DNA, the CDR3 is TGTGCCAGCAGTTTAAACGATGGCTACACCTTC. Translating it yields CASSLNDGYTF.

The chain employs TRBV3-1 (or the pseudogene TRBV3-2) and TRBJ1-1, with unresolved D. Trimming left V 0 bases short and J 1 base short, with 9 bases between. The CDR3 contains 15 residues. CDR1 LGHDT and CDR2 YNNKEL come from the germline V gene (reference sequence). The CDR3: CASSQDGAGNTEAFF. For the CDR3, the DNA is TGTGCCAGCAGCCAAGATGGTGCAGGGAACACTGAAGCTTTCTTT.

V and J are TRBV7-8 and TRBJ2-1; 8 bases map to TRBD1. V shed 4 bases and J 5 bases; nucleotides not matched to a gene: 13. Germline V gene data show CDR1 as SGHVS and CDR2 as FQNEAQ. The CDR3 consists of 17 residues. The CDR3 sequence is CASSSGFRGQADNEQFF. The DNA of the CDR3 is TGTGCCAGCAGCTCAGGCTTCAGGGGGCAGGCGGACAATGAGCAGTTCTTC.

The chain employs TRBV5-1 and TRBJ2-3, with D uncertain. Trimming left V 0 bases short and J 0 bases short, with 11 bases between. This CDR3 region has 16 residues. Germline CDR1 reads SGHRS; CDR2 reads YFSETQ. CDR3 nucleotide sequence: TGCGCCAGCAGCTTGGCGGCGTCGTCTAGCACAGATACGCAGTATTTT. Encoded protein: CASSLAASSSTDTQYF.

The genes are TRBV27 and TRBJ2-3; 10 nucleotides align to TRBD1. Germline V gene sequence: CDR1 MNHEY, CDR2 SMNVEV (reference sequence). This CDR3 contains 15 residues. Trimming cost V 5 bases and J 2 bases; bases outside gene matches: 4. In DNA form, the CDR3 reads TGTGCCAGCAGTGGGACAGGGGTACTCACAGATACGCAGTATTTT. This encodes CASSGTGVLTDTQYF.

J is TRBJ2-4 and V is TRBV6-5; 8 bases match TRBD1. Germline V gives CDR1 MNHEY, CDR2 SVGAGI. The trim removed 1 base at V and 0 bases at J, leaving 2 bases unmatched. The CDR3 consists of 16 residues. The CDR3, as DNA: TGTGCCAGCAGTTACTACGACAGGGGAGCCAAAAACATTCAGTACTTC. Translating gives CASSYYDRGAKNIQYF.

This chain connects TRBV6-2 or TRBV6-3 to TRBJ1-6; possible D gene TRBD1, 6 bases. Trimming shortened V by 5 bases and J by 5 bases, and 13 bases separated the two germline ends. The CDR3 runs to 15 residues. Germline values: CDR1 MNHEY, CDR2 SVGEGT. Here the CDR3 DNA reads TGTGCCAGCAGTCTCCGAGACAGGCATAATTCACCCCTCCACTTT. Its protein is CASSLRDRHNSPLHF.

The chain couples TRBV19 to TRBJ1-1, with D uncertain. The CDR3 totals 13 residues. V shed 6 bases and J shed 5 bases, with 13 bases lying between them. Germline CDR1 reads LNHDA; CDR2 reads SQIVND (reference sequence). The CDR3 nucleotides are TGTGCCAGTAGCCTCACGGGAGGAACTGAAGCTTTCTTT. Translating it yields CASSLTGGTEAFF.

The rearrangement links TRBV20-1 to TRBJ1-5, with 7 positions matching TRBD1. V trimming: 3 bases; J trimming: 0 bases; junction bases outside the gene matches: 5. The germline CDR1 and CDR2 sequences are DFQATT and SNEGSKA (reference sequence). The CDR3 spans 15 residues. The CDR3 bases are TGCAGTGCTAGTTCGCCAGGGGGTAGCAATCAGCCCCAGCATTTT. Translating gives CSASSPGGSNQPQHF.

The rearrangement joins TRBV12-3 or TRBV12-4 to TRBJ2-2; D gene uncertain. Trimming cost V 2 bases and J 9 bases, with 7 bases left between them. The CDR3 loop spans 12 amino acids. CDR3 nucleotide sequence: TGTGCCAGCAGTTTAAGGGTTAGGGAGCTGTTTTTT. It specifies CASSLRVRELFF.

CDR3 in DNA: TGTGCCAGCAGCTTAATTGGGCTCGGGGACATTCAGTACTTC. Its protein product is CASSLIGLGDIQYF. The V and J genes are TRBV7-3 and TRBJ2-4; D perhaps matches TRBD2 (5 bases). The V end lost 1 base, the J end lost 8 bases, and 12 bases lay between the germline ends. Germline lookup yields CDR1 SGHTA and CDR2 FQGTGA. The CDR3 contains 14 residues.

The gene calls are TRBV29-1 and TRBJ1-1, with D perhaps matching TRBD1 (6 bases). CDR1 and CDR2 (germline): SQVTM, ANQGSEA. Trimming cost V 7 bases and J 1 base, with 13 bases left between them. The CDR3 has 13 amino acids. CDR3 in amino acids: CSAQDRPNTEAFF. DNA of the CDR3: TGCAGCGCCCAGGACAGACCGAACACTGAAGCTTTCTTT.

The CDR3 reads CASSWTQNYGYTF. The CDR3 DNA is TGTGCCAGCAGTTGGACACAAAACTATGGCTACACCTTC. The chain has TRBV12-3 or TRBV12-4 and TRBJ1-2; a possible D gene is TRBD1 (5 bases). The CDR3 has 13 residues. Trimming cost V 4 bases and J 2 bases, with 8 bases left between them.

The chain employs TRBV7-9 and TRBJ1-4, with D possibly matching TRBD1 (5 bases). The CDR3 contains 15 residues. Trimming took 5 bases from V and 8 from J, leaving 18 bases between them. In germline, CDR1 is SEHNR, CDR2 FQNEAQ (reference sequence). The CDR3, as DNA: TGTGCCAGCAGCAGAGCCGGGACCCTCGACGAAAAACTGTTTTTT. Translation: CASSRAGTLDEKLFF.

The chain uses TRBV14 and TRBJ1-1; D gene ambiguous. Germline lookup yields CDR1 SGHDN and CDR2 FVKESK. The CDR3 sequence is 13 residues long. V was shortened by 2 bases and J by 4 bases, with 8 bases between the two germline ends. DNA for the CDR3: TGTGCCAGCAGCCAACTGGGGAGCACTGAAGCTTTCTTT. Its protein is CASSQLGSTEAFF.

The chain combines TRBV5-6 with TRBJ1-1; possible D gene TRBD1, 6 bases. V lost 1 base and J 11 bases, leaving 15 bases between the germline ends. The CDR3 loop spans 13 amino acids. Germline V CDR1 and CDR2: SGHDT, YYEEEE. The CDR3 coding sequence is TGTGCCAGCAGCTTGATACGGGGGGCGACGGCTTTCTTT. Encoded protein: CASSLIRGATAFF.

V gene TRBV30 combines with J gene TRBJ2-7; D might be TRBD2 (6 bases). From germline, CDR1 is GTSNPN and CDR2 SVGIG (reference sequence). There are 16 residues in the CDR3. The germline V and J ends were trimmed by 3 bases and 2 bases, with 20 bases remaining between them. In nucleotides, the CDR3 is TGTGCCTGGAGGAAACAAACCGGGACTGCAACCTACGAGCAGTACTTC. This sequence encodes CAWRKQTGTATYEQYF. Full variable domain (outside the CDR3, taken from reference TRBV30 and TRBJ2-7): SQTIHQWPATLVQPVGSPLSLECTVEGTSNPNLYWYRQAAGRGLQLLFYSVGIGQISSEVPQNLSASRPQDRQFILSSKKLLLSDSGFYLCAWRKQTGTATYEQYFGPGTRLTVT.